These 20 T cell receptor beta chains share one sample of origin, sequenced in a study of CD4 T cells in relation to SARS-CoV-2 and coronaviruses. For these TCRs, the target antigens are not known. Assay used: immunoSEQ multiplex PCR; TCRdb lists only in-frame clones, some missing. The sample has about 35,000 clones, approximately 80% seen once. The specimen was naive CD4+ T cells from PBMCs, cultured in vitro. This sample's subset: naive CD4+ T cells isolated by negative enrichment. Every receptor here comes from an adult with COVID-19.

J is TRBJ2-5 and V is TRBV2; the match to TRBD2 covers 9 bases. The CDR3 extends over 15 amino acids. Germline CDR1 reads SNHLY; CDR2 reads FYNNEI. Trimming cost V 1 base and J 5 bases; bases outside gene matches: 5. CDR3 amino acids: CASSEEGLARETQYF. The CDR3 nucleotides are TGTGCCAGCAGTGAAGAGGGACTAGCACGGGAGACCCAGTACTTC.

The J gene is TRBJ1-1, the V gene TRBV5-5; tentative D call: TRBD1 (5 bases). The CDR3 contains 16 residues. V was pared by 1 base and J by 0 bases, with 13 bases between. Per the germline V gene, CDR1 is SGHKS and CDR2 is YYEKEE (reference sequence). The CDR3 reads CASSLRWGVVNTEAFF. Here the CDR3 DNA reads TGTGCCAGCAGCTTGCGTTGGGGCGTGGTGAACACTGAAGCTTTCTTT.

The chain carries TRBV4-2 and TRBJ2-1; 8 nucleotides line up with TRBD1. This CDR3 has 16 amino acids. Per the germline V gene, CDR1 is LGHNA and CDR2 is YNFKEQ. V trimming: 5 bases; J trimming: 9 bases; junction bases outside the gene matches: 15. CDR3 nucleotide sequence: TGTGCCAGCAGCTTTGGACAGGGTAAATCGTATACTGAGCAGTTCTTC. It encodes CASSFGQGKSYTEQFF.

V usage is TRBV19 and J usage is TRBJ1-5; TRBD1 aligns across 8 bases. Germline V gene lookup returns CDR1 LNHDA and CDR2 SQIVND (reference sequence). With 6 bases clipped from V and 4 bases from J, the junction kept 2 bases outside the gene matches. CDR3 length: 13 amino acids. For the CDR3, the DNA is TGTGCCAGTAGCCGGGACAGGAATCAGCCCCAGCATTTT. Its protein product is CASSRDRNQPQHF.

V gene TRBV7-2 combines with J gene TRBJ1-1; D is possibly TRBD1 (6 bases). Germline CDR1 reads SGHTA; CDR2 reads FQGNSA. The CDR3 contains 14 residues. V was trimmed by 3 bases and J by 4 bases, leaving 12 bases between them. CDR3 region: CASSFVDSRTEAFF. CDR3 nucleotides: TGTGCCAGCAGCTTCGTGGACAGTCGCACTGAAGCTTTCTTT.

CDR3 sequence reads: CASSYNRNYGYTF. The CDR3 nucleotides are TGTGCCAGCAGTTATAACAGAAACTATGGCTACACCTTC. The V and J genes are TRBV6-5 and TRBJ1-2; D gene uncertain. V was cut by 3 bases and J by 2 bases, with 7 bases left in between. Per germline, CDR1 MNHEY and CDR2 SVGAGI. The length of the CDR3 is 13 residues.

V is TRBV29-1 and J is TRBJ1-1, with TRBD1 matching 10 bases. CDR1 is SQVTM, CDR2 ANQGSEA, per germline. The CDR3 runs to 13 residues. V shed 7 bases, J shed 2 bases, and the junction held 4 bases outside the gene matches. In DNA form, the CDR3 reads TGCAGCGGAGACAGGGGGCGAAACACTGAAGCTTTCTTT. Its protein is CSGDRGRNTEAFF.

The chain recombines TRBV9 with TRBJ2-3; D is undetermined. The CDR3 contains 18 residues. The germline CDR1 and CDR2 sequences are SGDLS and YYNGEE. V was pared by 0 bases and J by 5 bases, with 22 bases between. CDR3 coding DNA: TGTGCCAGCAGCGTAGACCGCCAGCTAAGGCGTGGACGAGATACGCAGTATTTT. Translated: CASSVDRQLRRGRDTQYF.

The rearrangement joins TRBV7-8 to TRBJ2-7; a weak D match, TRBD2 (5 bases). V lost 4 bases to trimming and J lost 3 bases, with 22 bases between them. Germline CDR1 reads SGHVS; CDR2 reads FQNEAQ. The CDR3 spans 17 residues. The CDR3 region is CASSSHTTGVGLYEQYF. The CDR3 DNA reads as TGTGCCAGCAGCTCCCACACCACCGGGGTCGGACTCTACGAGCAGTACTTC.

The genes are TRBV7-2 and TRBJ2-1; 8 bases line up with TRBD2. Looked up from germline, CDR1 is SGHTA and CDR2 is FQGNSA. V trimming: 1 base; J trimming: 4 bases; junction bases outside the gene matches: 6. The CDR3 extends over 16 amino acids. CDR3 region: CASSLVQRELYNEQFF. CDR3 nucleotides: TGTGCCAGCAGCTTAGTCCAGCGGGAGTTATACAATGAGCAGTTCTTC.

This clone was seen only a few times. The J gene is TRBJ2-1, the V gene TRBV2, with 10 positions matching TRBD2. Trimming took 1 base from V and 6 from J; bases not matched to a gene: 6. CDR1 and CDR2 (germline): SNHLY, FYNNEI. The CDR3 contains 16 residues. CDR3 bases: TGTGCCAGCAGTGAAGGGGTGGTAGCGGGAGGCAATGAGCAGTTCTTC. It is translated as CASSEGVVAGGNEQFF.

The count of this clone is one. The CDR3 protein is CASSSSLRSMNTEAFF. The CDR3 DNA reads as TGTGCCAGCAGCTCGTCCTTGAGGTCCATGAACACTGAAGCTTTCTTT. This chain connects TRBV7-9 to TRBJ1-1; D unclear. Trimming removed 4 bases at V and 0 bases at J, with 15 bases between. The CDR3 is made up of 16 amino acids. Germline CDR1 is SEHNR and CDR2 is FQNEAQ (reference sequence).

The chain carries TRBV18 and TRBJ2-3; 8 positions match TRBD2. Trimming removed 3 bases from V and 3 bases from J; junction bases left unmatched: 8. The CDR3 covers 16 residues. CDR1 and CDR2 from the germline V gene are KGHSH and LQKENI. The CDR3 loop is CASSPYSGISTDTQYF. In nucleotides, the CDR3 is TGTGCCAGCTCACCGTATAGCGGGATATCGACAGATACGCAGTATTTT.

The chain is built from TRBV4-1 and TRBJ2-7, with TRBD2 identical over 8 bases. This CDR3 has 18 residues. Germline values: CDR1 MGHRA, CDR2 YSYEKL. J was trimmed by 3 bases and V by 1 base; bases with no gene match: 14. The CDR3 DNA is TGCGCCAGCAGCCAAGGAAAGCTATCGGCGGGAGGCTTCTACGAGCAGTACTTC. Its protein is CASSQGKLSAGGFYEQYF.

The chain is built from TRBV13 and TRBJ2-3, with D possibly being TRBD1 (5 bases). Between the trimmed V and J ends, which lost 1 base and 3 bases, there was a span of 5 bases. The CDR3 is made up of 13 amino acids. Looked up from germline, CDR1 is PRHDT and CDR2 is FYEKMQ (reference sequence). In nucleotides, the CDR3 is TGTGCCAGCAGCTTAGAGGGGACAGATACGCAGTATTTT. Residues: CASSLEGTDTQYF.

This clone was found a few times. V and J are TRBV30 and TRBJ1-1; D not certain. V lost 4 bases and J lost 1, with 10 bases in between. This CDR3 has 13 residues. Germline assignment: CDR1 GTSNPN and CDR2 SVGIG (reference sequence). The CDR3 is CAWKPHRNTEAFF. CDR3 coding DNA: TGTGCCTGGAAGCCGCACAGGAACACTGAAGCTTTCTTT.

CDR3 protein: CASSLDLSDSNQPQHF. In DNA, the CDR3 is TGCGCCAGCAGCTTGGATCTGTCGGATAGCAATCAGCCCCAGCATTTT. This chain connects TRBV5-1 to TRBJ1-5; D ambiguous. The germline gives CDR1 SGHRS, CDR2 YFSETQ. Trimming cost V 0 bases and J 0 bases, with 10 bases left between them. CDR3 length equals 16 residues. Filled out from reference TRBV5-1 and TRBJ1-5, the complete variable domain reads KAGVTQTPRYLIKTRGQQVTLSCSPISGHRSVSWYQQTPGQGLQFLFEYFSETQRNKGNFPGRFSGRQFSNSRSEMNVSTLELGDSALYLCASSLDLSDSNQPQHFGDGTRLSIL.

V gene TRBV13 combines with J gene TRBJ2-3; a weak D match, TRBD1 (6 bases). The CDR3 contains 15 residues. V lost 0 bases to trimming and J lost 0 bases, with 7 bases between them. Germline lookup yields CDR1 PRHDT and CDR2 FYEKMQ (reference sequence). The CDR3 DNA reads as TGTGCCAGCAGCTTAGGCAGGGGTAGCACAGATACGCAGTATTTT. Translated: CASSLGRGSTDTQYF.

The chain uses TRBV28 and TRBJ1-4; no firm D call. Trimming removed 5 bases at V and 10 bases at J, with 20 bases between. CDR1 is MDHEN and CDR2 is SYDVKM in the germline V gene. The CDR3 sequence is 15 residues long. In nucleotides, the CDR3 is TGTGCCAGCAGTCCCACCGGGATAACCTTTGGAAAACTGTTTTTT. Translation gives CASSPTGITFGKLFF.

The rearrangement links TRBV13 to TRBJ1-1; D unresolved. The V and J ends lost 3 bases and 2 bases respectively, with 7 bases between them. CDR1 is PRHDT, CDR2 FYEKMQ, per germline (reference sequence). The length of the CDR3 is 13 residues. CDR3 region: CASSLRGNTEAFF. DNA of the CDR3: TGTGCCAGCAGCTTGCGGGGAAACACTGAAGCTTTCTTT.